The 15 T cell receptor beta chains below were found in one sample sequenced in a study of early T cells in non-severe SARS-CoV-2 infection. One entry per CDR3 protein results from TCRdb running MiXCR on the 5' RACE reads. The top ten clones hold 15% of a sample with roughly 50,000 distinct CDR3 sequences, approximately 8.5% of them seen once. The source material was whole blood. The source of these receptors is an adult who was a healthcare worker with PCR-confirmed SARS-CoV-2 infection or an uninfected control (not recorded which).

This clonotype has at least ten counts. The V gene is TRBV7-9, the J gene TRBJ2-1; 7 positions agree with TRBD2. Trimming removed 5 bases from V and 7 bases from J; junction bases left unmatched: 20. The CDR3 is 18 amino acids. Germline-derived CDR1 and CDR2 are SEHNR and FQNEAQ (reference sequence). CDR3: CASSATHKASGPPNEQFF. Here the CDR3 DNA reads TGTGCCAGCAGCGCAACCCACAAAGCTAGCGGCCCTCCGAATGAGCAGTTCTTC.

This clonotype showed up just a few times. The chain uses TRBV29-1 and TRBJ1-2, with D hard to call. This CDR3 comprises 12 residues. Germline V gene lookup returns CDR1 SQVTM and CDR2 ANQGSEA. V gave up 7 bases and J gave up 7 bases, with 16 bases separating them. The CDR3 nucleotides are TGCAGCGGTAAAGAGCCTTCGGGTGGCTACACCTTC. It is translated as CSGKEPSGGYTF.

This clonotype was picked up a small number of times. For the CDR3, the DNA is TGTGCCACCTCCCCCGGCTACGAGCAGTACTTC. This gives the protein CATSPGYEQYF. The chain couples TRBV6-6 to TRBJ2-7; D remains unclear. The germline gives CDR1 MNHNY, CDR2 SVGAGI (reference sequence). Trimming removed 10 bases from V and 3 bases from J, with 10 bases in between. The CDR3 totals 11 residues.

Many counts were recorded for this clonotype. V is TRBV7-6 and J is TRBJ2-2, with D tentatively TRBD2 (6 bases). Trimming shortened V by 1 base and J by 6 bases, and 15 bases separated the two germline ends. The V gene's germline CDR1 is SGHVS and CDR2 FNYEAQ. This CDR3 is built from 16 residues. CDR3 region: CASSLVPGGAAGELFF. The DNA for the CDR3 is TGTGCCAGCAGCTTAGTTCCCGGGGGAGCGGCCGGGGAGCTGTTTTTT.

The genes are TRBV29-1 and TRBJ2-3, with D possibly TRBD1 on 5 matching bases. Germline V gene lookup returns CDR1 SQVTM and CDR2 ANQGSEA. The CDR3 is 11 residues long. V lost 2 bases, J lost 7 bases, and 7 bases lay in between. Written as DNA, the CDR3 is TGCAGCGTTGAAAGGGGAAATACGCAGTATTTT. Encoded protein: CSVERGNTQYF.

This clonotype was seen ten or more times. V gene TRBV7-9 combines with J gene TRBJ2-7; 7 positions match TRBD1. CDR1 and CDR2 (germline): SEHNR, FQNEAQ (reference sequence). V was pared by 4 bases and J by 0 bases, with 6 bases of the junction left unmatched. The CDR3 has 15 amino acids. The CDR3 coding sequence is TGTGCCAGCAGCTCCTCGGACAGGTTCTCCTACGAGCAGTACTTC. Protein sequence: CASSSSDRFSYEQYF.

A few counts support this clonotype. This chain joins TRBV19 and TRBJ1-2; maybe TRBD1 (5 bases). The CDR3 covers 15 residues. Trimming pared 10 bases from V and 2 bases from J, leaving 20 bases between. Germline CDR1 is LNHDA and CDR2 is SQIVND (reference sequence). The CDR3 DNA is TGTGCCACCTCGAGCGGGACCATGAGCAACTATGGCTACACCTTC. Residues: CATSSGTMSNYGYTF.

In this sample, this clonotype turned up a few times. The chain is built from TRBV12-3 or TRBV12-4 and TRBJ1-5; D gene ambiguous. The V end lost 5 bases, the J end lost 4 bases, and 9 bases lay between the germline ends. This CDR3 has 13 amino acids. Here the CDR3 reads CASSHSANQPQHF. CDR3 coding DNA: TGTGCCAGCAGTCACTCTGCGAATCAGCCCCAGCATTTT.

There are many counts of this clonotype. J is TRBJ2-5 and V is TRBV11-2; perhaps TRBD2 as D (6 bases). The length of the CDR3 is 13 residues. The V end was cut by 4 bases, the J end by 5 bases, with 11 bases between. Per germline, CDR1 SGHAT and CDR2 FQNNGV. The CDR3 reads CASSSTRWETQYF. The DNA of the CDR3 is TGTGCCAGCAGCTCGACTAGGTGGGAGACCCAGTACTTC.

This clonotype was detected many times. This rearrangement joins TRBV7-8 to TRBJ2-1, with a tentative D call TRBD2 (6 bases). Trimming left V 4 bases short and J 4 bases short, with 11 bases between. The CDR3 runs to 14 residues. CDR1 is SGHVS and CDR2 is FQNEAQ in the germline V gene. CDR3 sequence: CASSSGLLYNEQFF. The CDR3 region has the DNA TGTGCCAGCAGCTCGGGACTCCTTTACAATGAGCAGTTCTTC.

This clonotype was counted ten times or more. The rearrangement links TRBV6-2 or TRBV6-3 to TRBJ1-1; 9 bases are a match to TRBD1. Trimming removed 6 bases from V and 2 bases from J; junction bases left unmatched: 10. The CDR3 has 16 amino acids. From germline, CDR1 is MNHEY and CDR2 SVGEGT. CDR3 loop: CASRPGQGMGNTEAFF. DNA of the CDR3: TGTGCCAGCAGACCCGGACAGGGGATGGGAAACACTGAAGCTTTCTTT.

This clonotype was seen at least ten times. The rearrangement links TRBV3-1 to TRBJ2-2, with D possibly TRBD2 on 6 matching bases. The CDR3 has 15 residues. The germline V gene has CDR1 LGHDT and CDR2 YNNKEL (reference sequence). Between the trimmed V and J ends, which lost 5 bases and 0 bases, there was a span of 10 bases. CDR3 sequence: CASSTGSSNTGELFF. The CDR3 nucleotides read TGTGCCAGCAGCACCGGGAGCTCGAACACCGGGGAGCTGTTTTTT.

In this sample, this clonotype turned up a few times. The rearrangement joins TRBV11-2 to TRBJ2-5, with a weak D call TRBD2 (6 bases). The CDR3 spans 15 residues. Trimming shortened V by 5 bases and J by 1 base, and 14 bases separated the two germline ends. CDR1 and CDR2 from the germline V gene are SGHAT and FQNNGV. The CDR3 DNA reads TGTGCCAGCAGCGCGCAGGGAGGTAGCCAAGAGACCCAGTACTTC. Translation gives CASSAQGGSQETQYF.

This clonotype was seen many times. This chain joins TRBV28 and TRBJ2-7, with D perhaps matching TRBD1 (6 bases). Trimming took 8 bases from V and 2 from J, leaving 7 bases between them. There are 11 residues in the CDR3. CDR1 is MDHEN and CDR2 is SYDVKM in the germline V gene. This CDR3 is CASSGAYEQYF. As DNA, the CDR3 is TGTGCCAGCTCAGGGGCCTACGAGCAGTACTTC.

This clonotype appeared many times. This chain links TRBV27 with TRBJ1-1; D perhaps matches TRBD1 (6 bases). The germline V and J ends were trimmed by 3 bases and 0 bases, with 14 bases remaining between them. Germline V gene lookup returns CDR1 MNHEY and CDR2 SMNVEV (reference sequence). The CDR3 is 16 amino acids. The CDR3 reads CASSFPERDMNTEAFF. The CDR3 DNA sequence: TGTGCCAGCAGTTTTCCGGAAAGGGACATGAACACTGAAGCTTTCTTT.